This TCR beta chain was obtained from a study of blood T cell repertoires in COVID-19 (dated by TCRdb to 2020 to 2021). A note on the overall study: The collaborator samples originated in the United States, Italy and Spain and spanned the acute and convalescent phases of COVID-19. The prospective study material was composed of cDNA or gDNA derived from T cells, B-cell-depleted T cells, or PBMCs. Deeply sampled blood TCRbeta repertoires from subjects exposed to, actively infected with, or recovered from COVID-19 were included in the dataset. The repertoires were made available in a free public database intended to serve as a resource for research on the immune response to SARS-CoV-2. Samples were obtained from the ongoing ImmuneRACE study (first 160 participants) and from some 1,200 subjects provided by 6 global collaborators. The sample metadata nearly always contained a de-identified subject ID, COVID-19 status, age in years and sex. HLA class I and class II types, where available, came from metadata supplied by the sample provider rather than from assay-based typing.

TCRbeta CDR3 regions were amplified from genomic DNA by means of the immunoSEQ Assay, a bias-controlled multiplex PCR. The study's own analysis went as follows. The number of nucleated cells in each sample was estimated from the amplification of reference gene primers within the assay. To quantify the absolute abundance of each unique TCRbeta CDR3 rearrangement, sequence reads were collapsed and filtered. For each sample, productive Simpson clonality was calculated by taking the square root of Simpson's diversity index across productive rearrangements. Drawn from immuneACCESS, this table holds only the in-frame rearrangements with V and J called that TCRdb kept. Clones are partly lost; checked studies trace under half to an unresolved V gene and leave the rest unexplained. V and J calls plus clone size are reproduced from that table; the DNA served to infer D and trimming. The sample has approximately 160,000 clones on record, roughly 90% of them singletons. 6% to 7.5% of the sample is held by the ten biggest clonotypes.

Relative to germline, V is 1 base shorter and J is 0 bases shorter, with 12 bases between their ends. There are 15 amino acids in the CDR3, from cysteine to phenylalanine inclusive. Only the CDR3 portion is preserved as DNA: 45 bases, with reading frame beginning at the first base. The germline V gene (reference sequence) yields GTSNPN for CDR1 and SVGIG for CDR2. The study at large found these results: How much clinical and demographic metadata was included differed by source and by participant, and the metadata was provided uncurated.

For this clone: Its antigen is unknown. Qualities for individual bases were not recorded, and no much larger clone is one base off.

Participants in the prospective study were aged about 18 to 95 years, lived in about two dozen United States geographic areas, and enrolled through a virtual design. To assign participants to cohorts, the prospective study relied on clinical history that participants themselves reported in a screening survey and a study questionnaire. Recovered participants in ImmuneRACE Cohort 3 were defined as having two consecutive negative NP/OP PCR tests, clearance from a healthcare professional, or resolution of symptoms. In the prospective study, mobile phlebotomists collected whole blood, serum and a nasopharyngeal or oropharyngeal swab from each participant. Additional blood draws and questionnaires over an approximately 2-month period could optionally be provided by prospective study participants. Blood samples from the prospective study were shipped frozen or at room temperature prior to DNA extraction.

The sequence was obtained from a woman between 50 and 59 years old who had recovered from COVID-19. Sequenced: PBMCs or T cells enriched from blood (not recorded which). The sequence joins TRBV30 to TRBJ1-1; too little of a D gene remains to name it. The DNA reads TGTGCCTGGAGTGCACATAGACTGATGAACACTGAAGCTTTCTTT. It translates as CAWSAHRLMNTEAFF.